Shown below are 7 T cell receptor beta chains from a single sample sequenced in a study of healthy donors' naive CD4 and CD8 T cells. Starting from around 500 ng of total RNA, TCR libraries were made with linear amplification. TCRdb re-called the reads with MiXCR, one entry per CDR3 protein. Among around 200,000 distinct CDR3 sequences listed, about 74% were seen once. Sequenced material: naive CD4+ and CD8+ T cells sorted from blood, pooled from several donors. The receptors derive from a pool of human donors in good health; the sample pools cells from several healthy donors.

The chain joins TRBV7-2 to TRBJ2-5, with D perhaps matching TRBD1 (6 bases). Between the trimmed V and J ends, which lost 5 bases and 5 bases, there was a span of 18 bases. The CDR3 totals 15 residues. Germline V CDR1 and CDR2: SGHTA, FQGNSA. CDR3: CASSPGRGVRETQYF. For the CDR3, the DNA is TGTGCCAGCAGCCCGGGCAGGGGAGTCAGGGAGACCCAGTACTTC.

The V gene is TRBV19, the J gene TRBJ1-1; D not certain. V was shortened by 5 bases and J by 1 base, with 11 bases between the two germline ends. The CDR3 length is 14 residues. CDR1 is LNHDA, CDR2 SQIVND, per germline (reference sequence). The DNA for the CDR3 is TGTGCCAGTAGTCCCGGAGGAGCGAACACTGAAGCTTTCTTT. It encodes CASSPGGANTEAFF.

CDR3 nucleotides: TGTGCCTGGAGTGGAGACCAGGGTCAGCCCCAGCATTTT. Translation: CAWSGDQGQPQHF. The V and J genes are TRBV30 and TRBJ1-5, with a possible D match to TRBD1 (5 bases). Germline CDR1 is GTSNPN and CDR2 is SVGIG (reference sequence). With 1 base removed from V and 6 bases from J, the gap between germline ends came to 10 bases. The CDR3 totals 13 residues.

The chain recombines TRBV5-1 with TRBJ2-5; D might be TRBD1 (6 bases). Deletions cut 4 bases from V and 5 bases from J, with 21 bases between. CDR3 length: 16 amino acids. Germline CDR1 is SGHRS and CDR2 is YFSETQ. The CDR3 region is CASSPGGRGNLETQYF. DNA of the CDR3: TGCGCCAGCAGCCCCGGCGGTAGGGGGAACTTGGAGACCCAGTACTTC.

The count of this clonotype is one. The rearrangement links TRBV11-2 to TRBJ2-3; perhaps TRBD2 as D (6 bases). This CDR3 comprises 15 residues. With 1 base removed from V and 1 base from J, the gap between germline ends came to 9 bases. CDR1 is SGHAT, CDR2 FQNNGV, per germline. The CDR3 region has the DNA TGTGCCAGCAGCTTAGTTGGCGGGGGCACAGATACGCAGTATTTT. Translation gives CASSLVGGGTDTQYF.

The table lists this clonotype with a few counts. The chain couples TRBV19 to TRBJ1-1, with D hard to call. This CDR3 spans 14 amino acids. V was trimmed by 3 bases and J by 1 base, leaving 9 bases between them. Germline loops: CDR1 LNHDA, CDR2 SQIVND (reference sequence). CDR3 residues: CASSIAVANTEAFF. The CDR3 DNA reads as TGTGCCAGTAGTATTGCGGTTGCGAACACTGAAGCTTTCTTT.

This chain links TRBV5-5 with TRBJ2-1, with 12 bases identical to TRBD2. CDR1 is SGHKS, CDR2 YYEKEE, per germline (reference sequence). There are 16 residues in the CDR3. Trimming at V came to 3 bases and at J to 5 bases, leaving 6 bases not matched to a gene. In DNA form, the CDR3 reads TGTGCCAGCAGCTACTCCGGGACTAGCGGGCACAATGAGCAGTTCTTC. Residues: CASSYSGTSGHNEQFF.